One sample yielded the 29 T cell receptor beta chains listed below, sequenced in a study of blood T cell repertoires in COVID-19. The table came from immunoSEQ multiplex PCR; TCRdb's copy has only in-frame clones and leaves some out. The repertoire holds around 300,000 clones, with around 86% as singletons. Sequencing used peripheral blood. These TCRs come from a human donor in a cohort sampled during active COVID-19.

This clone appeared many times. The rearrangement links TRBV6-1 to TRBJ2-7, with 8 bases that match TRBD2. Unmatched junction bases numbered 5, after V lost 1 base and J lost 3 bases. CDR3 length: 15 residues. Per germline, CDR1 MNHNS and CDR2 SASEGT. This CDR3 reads CASSEVDTSGYEQYF. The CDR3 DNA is TGTGCCAGCAGTGAAGTCGATACTAGCGGCTACGAGCAGTACTTC.

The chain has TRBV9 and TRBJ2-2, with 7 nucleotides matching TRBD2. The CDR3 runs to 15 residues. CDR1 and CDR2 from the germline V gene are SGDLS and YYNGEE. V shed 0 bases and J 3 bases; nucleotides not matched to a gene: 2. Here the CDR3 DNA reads TGTGCCAGCAGCGTAGATCGGGAGGACACCGGGGAGCTGTTTTTT. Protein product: CASSVDREDTGELFF.

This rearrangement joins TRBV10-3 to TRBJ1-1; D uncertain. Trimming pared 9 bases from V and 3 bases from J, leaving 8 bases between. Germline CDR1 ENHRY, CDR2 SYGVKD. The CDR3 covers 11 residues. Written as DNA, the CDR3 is TGTGCCATACGGGAAGACACTGAAGCTTTCTTT. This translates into CAIREDTEAFF.

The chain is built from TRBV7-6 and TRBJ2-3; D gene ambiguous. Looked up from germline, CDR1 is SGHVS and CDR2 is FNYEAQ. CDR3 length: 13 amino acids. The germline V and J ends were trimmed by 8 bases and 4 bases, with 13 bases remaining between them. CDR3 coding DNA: TGTGCCAGCGGCTATAATTCCGCAGATACGCAGTATTTT. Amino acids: CASGYNSADTQYF.

As DNA, the CDR3 is TGTGCCAGTTACGCAGGGGCCTACGAGCAGTACTTC. Residues: CASYAGAYEQYF. The V call is TRBV2, the J call TRBJ2-7; weak D call: TRBD1 (6 bases). The CDR3 consists of 12 residues. The V and J ends lost 9 bases and 2 bases respectively, with 11 bases between them. Germline values: CDR1 SNHLY, CDR2 FYNNEI.

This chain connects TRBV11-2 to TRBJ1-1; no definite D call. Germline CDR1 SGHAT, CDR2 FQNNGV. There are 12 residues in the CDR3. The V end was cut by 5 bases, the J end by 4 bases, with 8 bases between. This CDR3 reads CASSPRVTEAFF. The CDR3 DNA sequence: TGTGCCAGCAGCCCACGGGTCACTGAAGCTTTCTTT. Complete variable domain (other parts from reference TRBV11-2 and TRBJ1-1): EAGVAQSPRYKIIEKRQSVAFWCNPISGHATLYWYQQILGQGPKLLIQFQNNGVVDDSQLPKDRFSAERLKGVDSTLKIQPAKLEDSAVYLCASSPRVTEAFFGQGTRLTVV.

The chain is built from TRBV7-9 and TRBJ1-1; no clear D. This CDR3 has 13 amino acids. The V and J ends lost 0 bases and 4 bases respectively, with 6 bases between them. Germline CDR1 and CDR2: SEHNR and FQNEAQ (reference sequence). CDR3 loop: CASSLALGTEAFF. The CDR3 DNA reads TGTGCCAGCAGCTTAGCGCTCGGCACTGAAGCTTTCTTT.

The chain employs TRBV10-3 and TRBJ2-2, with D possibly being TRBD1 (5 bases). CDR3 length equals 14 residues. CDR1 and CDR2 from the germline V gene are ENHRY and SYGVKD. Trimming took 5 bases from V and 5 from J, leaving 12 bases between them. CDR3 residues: CAISSGSPTGELFF. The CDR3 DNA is TGTGCCATCAGTTCAGGGTCGCCAACCGGGGAGCTGTTTTTT.

The CDR3 sequence: CASSFTGRYNEQFF. The CDR3 region has the DNA TGTGCCAGCAGCTTCACTGGGAGATACAATGAGCAGTTCTTC. The chain combines TRBV7-8 with TRBJ2-1; tentative D call: TRBD2 (5 bases). The CDR3 totals 14 residues. Germline-derived CDR1 and CDR2 are SGHVS and FQNEAQ. Between the trimmed V and J ends, which lost 3 bases and 4 bases, there was a span of 10 bases.

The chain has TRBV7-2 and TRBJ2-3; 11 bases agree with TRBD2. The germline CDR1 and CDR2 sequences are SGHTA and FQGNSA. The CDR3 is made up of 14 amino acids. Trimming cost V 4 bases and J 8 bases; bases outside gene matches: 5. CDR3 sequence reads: CASSSLAGAGTQYF. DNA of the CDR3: TGTGCCAGCAGCTCACTAGCGGGAGCGGGTACGCAGTATTTT.

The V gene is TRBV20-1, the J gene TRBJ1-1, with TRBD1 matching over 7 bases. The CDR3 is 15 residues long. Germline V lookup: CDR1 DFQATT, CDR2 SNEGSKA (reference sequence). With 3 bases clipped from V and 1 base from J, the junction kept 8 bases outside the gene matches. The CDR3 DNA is TGCAGTGCTAGTCCGACAGGGCCTTCGAACACTGAAGCTTTCTTT. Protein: CSASPTGPSNTEAFF.

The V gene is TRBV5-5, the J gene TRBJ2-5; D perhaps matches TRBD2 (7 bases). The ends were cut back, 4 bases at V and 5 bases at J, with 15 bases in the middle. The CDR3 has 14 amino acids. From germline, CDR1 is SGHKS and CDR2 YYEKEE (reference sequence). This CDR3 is CASSRGRGGETQYF. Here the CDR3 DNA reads TGTGCCAGCAGCCGGGGTAGGGGGGGCGAGACCCAGTACTTC. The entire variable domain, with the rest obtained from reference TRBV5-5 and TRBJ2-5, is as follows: DAGVTQSPTHLIKTRGQQVTLRCSPISGHKSVSWYQQVLGQGPQFIFQYYEKEERGRGNFPDRFSARQFPNYSSELNVNALLLGDSALYLCASSRGRGGETQYFGPGTRLLVL.

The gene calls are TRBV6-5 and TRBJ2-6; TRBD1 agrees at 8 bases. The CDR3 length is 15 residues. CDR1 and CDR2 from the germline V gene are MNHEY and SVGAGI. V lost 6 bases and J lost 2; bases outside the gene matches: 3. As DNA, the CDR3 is TGTGCCAGCAGGACGACAGGGGCTGGGGCCAACGTCCTGACTTTC. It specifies CASRTTGAGANVLTF.

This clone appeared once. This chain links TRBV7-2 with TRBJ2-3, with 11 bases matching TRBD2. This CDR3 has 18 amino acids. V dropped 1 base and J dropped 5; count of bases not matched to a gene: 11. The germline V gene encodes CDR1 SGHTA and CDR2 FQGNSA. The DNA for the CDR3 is TGTGCCAGCAGCTTAGGGGGGCCGGGACTAGCGGTTCGAGATACGCAGTATTTT. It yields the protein CASSLGGPGLAVRDTQYF.

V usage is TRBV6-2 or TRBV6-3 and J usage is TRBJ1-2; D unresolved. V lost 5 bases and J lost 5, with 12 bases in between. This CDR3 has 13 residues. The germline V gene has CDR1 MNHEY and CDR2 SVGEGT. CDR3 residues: CASSKSTDYGYTF. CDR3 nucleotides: TGTGCCAGCAGTAAAAGTACAGATTATGGCTACACCTTC.

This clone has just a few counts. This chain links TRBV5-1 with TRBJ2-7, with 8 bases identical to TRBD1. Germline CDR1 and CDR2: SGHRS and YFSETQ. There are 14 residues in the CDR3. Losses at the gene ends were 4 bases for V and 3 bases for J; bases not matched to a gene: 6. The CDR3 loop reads CASSQGQGRYEQYF. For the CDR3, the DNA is TGCGCCAGCAGCCAAGGACAGGGCCGCTACGAGCAGTACTTC.

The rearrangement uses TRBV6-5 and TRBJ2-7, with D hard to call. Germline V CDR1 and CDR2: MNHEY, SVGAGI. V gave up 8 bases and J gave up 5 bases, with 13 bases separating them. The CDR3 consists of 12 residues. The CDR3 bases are TGTGCCAGCTCACCCGGTATTCACGAGCAGTACTTC. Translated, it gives CASSPGIHEQYF.

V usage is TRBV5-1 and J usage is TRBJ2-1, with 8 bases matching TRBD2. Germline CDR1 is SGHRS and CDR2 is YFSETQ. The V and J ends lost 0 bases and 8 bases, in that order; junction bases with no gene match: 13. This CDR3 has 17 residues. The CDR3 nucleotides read TGCGCCAGCAGCTTGGCAGGCGGCGGGAGGAATAGGGATGAGCAGTTCTTC. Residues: CASSLAGGGRNRDEQFF.

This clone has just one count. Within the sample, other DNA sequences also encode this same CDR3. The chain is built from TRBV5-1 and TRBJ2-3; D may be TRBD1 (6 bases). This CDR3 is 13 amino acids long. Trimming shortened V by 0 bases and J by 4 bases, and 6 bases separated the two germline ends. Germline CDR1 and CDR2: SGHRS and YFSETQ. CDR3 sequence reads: CASSLAGADTQYF. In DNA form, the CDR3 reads TGCGCCAGCAGCTTGGCAGGGGCAGATACGCAGTATTTT.

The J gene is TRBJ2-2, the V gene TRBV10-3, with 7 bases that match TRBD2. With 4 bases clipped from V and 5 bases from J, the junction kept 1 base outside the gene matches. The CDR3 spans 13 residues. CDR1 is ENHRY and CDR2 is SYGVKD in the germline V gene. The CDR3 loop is CAISVGGTGELFF. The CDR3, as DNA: TGTGCCATCAGTGTCGGGGGGACCGGGGAGCTGTTTTTT.

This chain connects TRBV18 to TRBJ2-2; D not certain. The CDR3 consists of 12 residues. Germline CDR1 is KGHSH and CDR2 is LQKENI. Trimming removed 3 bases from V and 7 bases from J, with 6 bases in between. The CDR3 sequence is CASSPQVGELFF. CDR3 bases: TGTGCCAGCTCACCTCAGGTCGGGGAGCTGTTTTTT.

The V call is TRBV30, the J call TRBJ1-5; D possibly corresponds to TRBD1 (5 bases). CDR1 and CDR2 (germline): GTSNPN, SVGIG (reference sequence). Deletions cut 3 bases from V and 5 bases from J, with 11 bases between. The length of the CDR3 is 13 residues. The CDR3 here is CAWSSGFDQPQHF. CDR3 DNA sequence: TGTGCCTGGAGCTCAGGGTTCGATCAGCCCCAGCATTTT.

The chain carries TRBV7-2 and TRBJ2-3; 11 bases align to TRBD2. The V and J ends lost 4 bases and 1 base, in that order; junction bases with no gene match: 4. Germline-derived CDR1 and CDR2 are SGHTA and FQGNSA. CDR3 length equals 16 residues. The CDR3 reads CASSYQLAGGTDTQYF. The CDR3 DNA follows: TGTGCCAGCAGCTACCAACTAGCGGGGGGCACAGATACGCAGTATTTT.

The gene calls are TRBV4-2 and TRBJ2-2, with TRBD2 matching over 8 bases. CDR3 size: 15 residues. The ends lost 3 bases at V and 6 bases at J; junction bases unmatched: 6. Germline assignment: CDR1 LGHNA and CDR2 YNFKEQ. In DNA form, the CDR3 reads TGTGCCAGCAGCCATACCCAGCGGGAGCCCGGGGAGCTGTTTTTT. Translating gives CASSHTQREPGELFF.

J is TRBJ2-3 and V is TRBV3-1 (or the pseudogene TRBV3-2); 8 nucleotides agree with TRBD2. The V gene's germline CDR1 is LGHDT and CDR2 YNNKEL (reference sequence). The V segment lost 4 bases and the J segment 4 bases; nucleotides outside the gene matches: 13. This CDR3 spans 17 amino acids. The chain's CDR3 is CASSPYLASGSPDTQYF. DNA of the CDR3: TGTGCCAGCAGCCCCTATCTAGCAAGCGGGAGTCCAGATACGCAGTATTTT.

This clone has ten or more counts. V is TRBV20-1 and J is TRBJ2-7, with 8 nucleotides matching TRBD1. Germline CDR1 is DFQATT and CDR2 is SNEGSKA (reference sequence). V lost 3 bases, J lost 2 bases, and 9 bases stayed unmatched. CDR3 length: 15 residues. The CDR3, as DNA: TGCAGTGCTAGTGAGCCGGGACAGGCGGCCTACGAGCAGTACTTC. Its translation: CSASEPGQAAYEQYF.

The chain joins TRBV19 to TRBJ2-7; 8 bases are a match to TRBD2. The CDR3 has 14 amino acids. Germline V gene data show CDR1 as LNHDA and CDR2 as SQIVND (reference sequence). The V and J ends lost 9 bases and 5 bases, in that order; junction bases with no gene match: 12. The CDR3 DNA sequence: TGTGCCAGCGGGCCCGGGACTAGAGCTCACGAGCAGTACTTC. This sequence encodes CASGPGTRAHEQYF. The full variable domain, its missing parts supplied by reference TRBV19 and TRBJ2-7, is DGGITQSPKYLFRKEGQNVTLSCEQNLNHDAMYWYRQDPGQGLRLIYYSQIVNDFQKGDIAEGYSVSREKKESFPLTVTSAQKNPTAFYLCASGPGTRAHEQYFGPGTRLTVT.

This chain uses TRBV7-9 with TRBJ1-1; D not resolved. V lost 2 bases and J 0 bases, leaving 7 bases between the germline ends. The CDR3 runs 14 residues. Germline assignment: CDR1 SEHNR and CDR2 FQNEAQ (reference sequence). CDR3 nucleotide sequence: TGTGCCAGCAGCTTACAAATCCTGAACACTGAAGCTTTCTTT. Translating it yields CASSLQILNTEAFF.

The CDR3 bases are TGTGCCAGCAGTTCCGGGAGGAGAACTGAAGCTTTCTTT. Translated: CASSSGRRTEAFF. The J gene is TRBJ1-1, the V gene TRBV6-6; D gene uncertain. Germline values: CDR1 MNHNY, CDR2 SVGAGI (reference sequence). V was cut by 4 bases and J by 5 bases, with 11 bases left in between. The CDR3 spans 13 residues.